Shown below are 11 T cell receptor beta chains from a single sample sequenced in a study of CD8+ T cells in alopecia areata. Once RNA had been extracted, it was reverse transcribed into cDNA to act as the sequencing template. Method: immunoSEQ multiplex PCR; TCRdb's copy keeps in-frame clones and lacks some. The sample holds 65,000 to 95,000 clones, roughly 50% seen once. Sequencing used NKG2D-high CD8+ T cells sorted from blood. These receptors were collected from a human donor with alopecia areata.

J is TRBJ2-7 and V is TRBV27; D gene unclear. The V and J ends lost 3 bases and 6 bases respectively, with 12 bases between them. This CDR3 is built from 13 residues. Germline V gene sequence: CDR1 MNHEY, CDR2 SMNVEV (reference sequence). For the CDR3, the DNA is TGTGCCAGCAGTTTTAACGTGGGATCCGAGCAGTACTTC. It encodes CASSFNVGSEQYF.

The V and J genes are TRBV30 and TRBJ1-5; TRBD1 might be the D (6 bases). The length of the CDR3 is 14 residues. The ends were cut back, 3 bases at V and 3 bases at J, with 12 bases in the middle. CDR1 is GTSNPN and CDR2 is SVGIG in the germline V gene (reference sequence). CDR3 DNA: TGTGCCTGGAGCGAGGGGGGGAACAATCAGCCCCAGCATTTT. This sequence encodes CAWSEGGNNQPQHF.

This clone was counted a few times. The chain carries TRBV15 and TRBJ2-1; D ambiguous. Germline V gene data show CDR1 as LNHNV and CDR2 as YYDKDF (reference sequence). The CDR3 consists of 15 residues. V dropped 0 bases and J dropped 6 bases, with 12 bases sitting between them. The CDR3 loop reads CATSRDYSTVNEQFF. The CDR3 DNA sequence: TGTGCCACCAGCAGAGATTACTCTACTGTCAATGAGCAGTTCTTC.

CDR3 sequence: CATSRARQGAFETQYF. The CDR3 coding sequence is TGTGCCACCAGCAGAGCCCGACAGGGGGCCTTTGAGACCCAGTACTTC. This sequence joins TRBV15 and TRBJ2-5; 10 bases align to TRBD1. CDR1 is LNHNV and CDR2 is YYDKDF in the germline V gene (reference sequence). CDR3 length: 16 residues. After removal of 1 base from V and 5 bases from J, the junction contained 7 bases not matched to a gene.

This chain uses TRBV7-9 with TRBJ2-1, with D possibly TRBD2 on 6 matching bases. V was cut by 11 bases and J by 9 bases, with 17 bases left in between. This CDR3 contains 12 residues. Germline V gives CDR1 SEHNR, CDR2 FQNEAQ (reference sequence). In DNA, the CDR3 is TGTGCCCTTGTGGAGGGCCTCGGTGAGCAGTTCTTC. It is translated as CALVEGLGEQFF.

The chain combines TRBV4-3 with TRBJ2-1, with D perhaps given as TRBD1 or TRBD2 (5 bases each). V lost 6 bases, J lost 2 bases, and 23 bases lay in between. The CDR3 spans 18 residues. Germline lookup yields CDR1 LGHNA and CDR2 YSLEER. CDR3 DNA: TGCGCCAGCAGGCGCAAAGGACGTGGGGGACCCCCCTACAATGAGCAGTTCTTC. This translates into CASRRKGRGGPPYNEQFF.

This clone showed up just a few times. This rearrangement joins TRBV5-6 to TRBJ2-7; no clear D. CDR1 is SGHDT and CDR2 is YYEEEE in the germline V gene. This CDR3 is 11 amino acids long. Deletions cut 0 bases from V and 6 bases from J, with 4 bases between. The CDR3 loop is CASSLGREQYF. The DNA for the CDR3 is TGTGCCAGCAGCTTGGGTCGCGAGCAGTACTTC.

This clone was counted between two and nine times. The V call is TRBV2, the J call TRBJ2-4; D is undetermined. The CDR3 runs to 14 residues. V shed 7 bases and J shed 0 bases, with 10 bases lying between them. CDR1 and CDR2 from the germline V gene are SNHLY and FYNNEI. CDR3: CASMWTLAKNIQYF. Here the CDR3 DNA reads TGTGCCAGCATGTGGACGCTAGCCAAAAACATTCAGTACTTC.

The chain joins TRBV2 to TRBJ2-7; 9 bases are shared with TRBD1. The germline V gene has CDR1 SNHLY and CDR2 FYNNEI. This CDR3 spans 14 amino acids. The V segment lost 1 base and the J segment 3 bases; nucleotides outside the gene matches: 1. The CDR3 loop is CASSEVGQGYEQYF. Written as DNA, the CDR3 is TGTGCCAGCAGTGAAGTGGGACAGGGCTACGAGCAGTACTTC. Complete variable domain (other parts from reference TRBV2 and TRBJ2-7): EPEVTQTPSHQVTQMGQEVILRCVPISNHLYFYWYRQILGQKVEFLVSFYNNEISEKSEIFDDQFSVERPDGSNFTLKIRSTKLEDSAMYFCASSEVGQGYEQYFGPGTRLTVT.

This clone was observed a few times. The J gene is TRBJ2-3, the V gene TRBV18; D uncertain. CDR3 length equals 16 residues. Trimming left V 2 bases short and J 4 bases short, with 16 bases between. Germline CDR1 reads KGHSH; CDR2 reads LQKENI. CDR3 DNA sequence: TGTGCCAGCTCACCAAGTTCTCCCAGGACCGCAGATACGCAGTATTTT. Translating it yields CASSPSSPRTADTQYF.

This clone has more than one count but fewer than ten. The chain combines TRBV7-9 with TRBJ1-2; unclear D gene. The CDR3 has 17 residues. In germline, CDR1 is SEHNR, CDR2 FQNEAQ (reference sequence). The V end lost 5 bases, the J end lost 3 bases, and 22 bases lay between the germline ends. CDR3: CASSNPDGEGMDYGYTF. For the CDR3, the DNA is TGTGCCAGCAGCAACCCGGACGGCGAAGGTATGGACTATGGCTACACCTTC.